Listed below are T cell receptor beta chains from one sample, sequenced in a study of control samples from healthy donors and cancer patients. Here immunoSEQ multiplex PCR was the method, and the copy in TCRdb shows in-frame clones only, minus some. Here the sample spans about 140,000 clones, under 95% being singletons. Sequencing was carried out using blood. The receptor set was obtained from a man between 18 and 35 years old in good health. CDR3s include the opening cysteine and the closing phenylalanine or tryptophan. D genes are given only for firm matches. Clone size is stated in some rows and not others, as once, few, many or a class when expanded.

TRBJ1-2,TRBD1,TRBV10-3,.,CATHDRGAFYGYTF,TGTGCCACCCATGACAGGGGGGCTTTCTATGGCTACACCTTC
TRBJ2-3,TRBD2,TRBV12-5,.,CASGRVRDTQYF,TGTGCTAGCGGGAGGGTGAGAGATACGCAGTATTTT
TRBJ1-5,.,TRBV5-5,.,CASSFRGGNQPQHF,TGTGCCAGCAGCTTCAGGGGCGGCAATCAGCCCCAGCATTTT
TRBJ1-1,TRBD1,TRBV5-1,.,CASSTGGGMGPEAFF,TGCGCCAGCAGCACAGGGGGAGGGATGGGGCCTGAAGCTTTCTTT
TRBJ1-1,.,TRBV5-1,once,CASSLEGVETEAFF,TGCGCCAGCAGCTTGGAGGGGGTGGAGACTGAAGCTTTCTTT
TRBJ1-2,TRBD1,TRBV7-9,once,CASSQGTGANYGYTF,TGTGCCAGCAGCCAGGGGACAGGGGCTAACTATGGCTACACCTTC
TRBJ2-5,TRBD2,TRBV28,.,CASSYPLLAGGGQETQYF,TGTGCCAGCAGTTACCCCTTACTAGCGGGGGGGGGCCAAGAGACCCAGTACTTC
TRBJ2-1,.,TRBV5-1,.,CASSLGQSNNEQFF,TGCGCCAGCAGCTTGGGACAGTCCAACAATGAGCAGTTCTTC
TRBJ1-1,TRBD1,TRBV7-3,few,CASSILPQGAGTEAFF,TGTGCCAGCAGCATTCTCCCCCAGGGGGCGGGCACTGAAGCTTTCTTT
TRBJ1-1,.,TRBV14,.,CASSQVAVNTEAFF,TGTGCCAGCAGCCAAGTAGCCGTGAACACTGAAGCTTTCTTT
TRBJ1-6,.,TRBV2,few,CASSEWTPRGSPLHF,TGTGCCAGCAGTGAATGGACCCCCCGGGGTTCACCCCTCCACTTT
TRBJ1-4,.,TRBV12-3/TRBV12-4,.,CASSTGEKLFF,TGTGCCAGCAGTACAGGGGAAAAACTGTTTTTT
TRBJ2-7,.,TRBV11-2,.,CASSSNGEVQYF,TGTGCCAGCAGCTCGAACGGGGAGGTGCAGTACTTC
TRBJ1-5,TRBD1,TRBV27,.,CASSLPGQGQPQHF,TGTGCCAGCAGTTTACCCGGACAGGGACAGCCCCAGCATTTT
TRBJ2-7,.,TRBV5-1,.,CASSLGHEQYF,TGCGCCAGCAGCTTGGGACACGAGCAGTACTTC
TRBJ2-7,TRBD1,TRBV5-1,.,CASSAEGAPYEQYF,TGCGCCAGCAGCGCAGAGGGGGCTCCCTACGAGCAGTACTTC
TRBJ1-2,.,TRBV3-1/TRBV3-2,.,CASSPHPLTANYGYTF,TGTGCCAGCAGCCCCCATCCCTTGACGGCTAACTATGGCTACACCTTC
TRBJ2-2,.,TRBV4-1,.,CASSQAGTNTGELFF,TGCGCCAGCAGCCAAGCCGGGACGAACACCGGGGAGCTGTTTTTT
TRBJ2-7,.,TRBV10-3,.,CAISESGREFYEQYF,TGTGCCATCAGTGAATCCGGGCGCGAGTTCTACGAGCAGTACTTC
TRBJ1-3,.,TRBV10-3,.,CAISESAIGSGNTIYF,TGTGCCATCAGTGAGTCGGCAATCGGGTCTGGAAACACCATATATTTT
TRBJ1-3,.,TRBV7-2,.,CASSLVQGTGNTIYF,TGTGCCAGCAGCTTAGTGCAGGGGACGGGAAACACCATATATTTT
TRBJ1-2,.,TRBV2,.,CASGGVGSGYGYTF,TGTGCCAGCGGAGGGGTGGGGTCGGGATATGGCTACACCTTC
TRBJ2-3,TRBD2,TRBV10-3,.,CAISVTVGRGNTDTQYF,TGTGCCATCAGTGTGACCGTGGGGCGGGGGAACACAGATACGCAGTATTTT
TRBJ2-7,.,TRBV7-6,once,CASSLRRDDSYEQYF,TGTGCCAGCAGCTTACGCCGGGACGACTCCTACGAGCAGTACTTC
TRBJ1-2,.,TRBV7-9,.,CASSRQQGMDGYTF,TGTGCCAGCAGCCGTCAACAGGGTATGGATGGCTACACCTTC
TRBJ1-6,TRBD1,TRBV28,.,CASSPPTGANSPLHF,TGTGCCAGCAGTCCTCCCACAGGGGCTAATTCACCCCTCCACTTT